The TCR beta chain under discussion was sequenced for a study of breast tumors, draining lymph nodes, adjacent tissues listed by TCRdb under 2016. Broadly, across the study: In breast cancer patients, the study compared the TCR beta repertoires of tumor, adjacent nontumor tissue and axillary lymph nodes. In human breast cancer, the study set out to assess how tumor, surrounding tissue and draining lymph node repertoires relate to one another and whether T cells might be exchanged between them.

Regarding this clonotype: Its antigen is still unknown. A much larger clonotype is one base distant, so this may be a read error.

Lymph node samples came from the axillary draining lymph nodes of breast cancer patients. Points the paper makes about the study in general: The conclusion that tumor T cells originate in lymph nodes was presented as consistent with a hypothesis rather than as directly demonstrated. T-cell repertoire diversity in tumors was found to be lower than in lymph nodes but higher than in nontumor tissue, and preferential V and J gene usage was observed. The data were judged consistent with most tumor T cells deriving from the lymph node and then expanding within tumor tissue. The similarity between tumor and nontumor tissue repertoires was significantly greater in luminal-like breast cancer than in basal-like breast cancer.

A distance of 10 bases separates the germline ends of V and J, which lose 8 bases and 2 bases respectively. From the cysteine up to the phenylalanine, the CDR3 has a length of 12 residues. Left in the record is the CDR3 DNA by itself, 36 bases read in frame from the first base. Sequencing relied on an Illumina HiSeq 2000. TCR beta chain libraries were generated by multiplex PCR amplification. The amplified TCR beta chain products were analyzed by high-throughput sequencing. TCRdb reprocessed the public reads (quality trimming at Q25 with fastp, clone calling with MiXCR) and kept in-frame beta chains. Entries are consolidated by CDR3 protein sequence, retaining the most common genes and DNA. Recorded for this sample are about 180,000 distinct CDR3 sequences; around a third of them occurred a single time. The top ten hold roughly 4.3% of the sample.

The receptor was derived from a female donor with breast cancer. Some clones in this sample may be carry-over from other donors' samples. The rearrangement joined TRBV12-3 or TRBV12-4 to TRBJ2-7; the D segment could be TRBD1, given 6 matching bases. The sequencing sample was made of axillary lymph node tissue. The nucleotide sequence is TGTGCCAGCGGGGACACTCCCTACGAGCAGTACTTC. Translated, this is CASGDTPYEQYF.